This passage covers 21 T cell receptor beta chains from one sample sequenced in a study of CD8+ T cells in alopecia areata. cDNA serving as the sequencing template came from extracted, reverse transcribed RNA. Sequencing was performed with immunoSEQ multiplex PCR; in TCRdb, only in-frame clones are kept and a portion is missing. Of 140,000 to 150,000 clones in the sample, 45% to 60% were seen once. Source: CD4+ T cells sorted from blood, taken at week 0. These receptors all stem from a human donor with alopecia areata.

This clone was observed a handful of times. The rearrangement links TRBV29-1 to TRBJ2-5; no clear D. Germline CDR1 and CDR2: SQVTM and ANQGSEA. The CDR3 sequence is 12 residues long. V gave up 3 bases and J gave up 2 bases, with 7 bases separating them. The DNA of the CDR3 is TGCAGCGTTGAGCTAGAGCAAGAGACCCAGTACTTC. Its protein is CSVELEQETQYF.

The J gene is TRBJ2-1, the V gene TRBV9, with D maybe TRBD2 (6 bases). The CDR3 runs to 13 residues. V was cut by 0 bases and J by 9 bases, with 10 bases left in between. The germline gives CDR1 SGDLS, CDR2 YYNGEE. The CDR3 protein is CASSVGRGLEQFF. DNA of the CDR3: TGTGCCAGCAGCGTAGGTAGGGGACTTGAGCAGTTCTTC. Using reference TRBV9 and TRBJ2-1 for the parts outside the CDR3, the full variable domain is DSGVTQTPKHLITATGQRVTLRCSPRSGDLSVYWYQQSLDQGLQFLIQYYNGEERAKGNILERFSAQQFPDLHSELNLSSLELGDSALYFCASSVGRGLEQFFGPGTRLTVL.

The chain joins TRBV30 to TRBJ1-4, with D uncertain. The CDR3 sequence is 15 residues long. Trimming pared 2 bases from V and 5 bases from J, leaving 15 bases between. The germline V gene has CDR1 GTSNPN and CDR2 SVGIG (reference sequence). Here the CDR3 DNA reads TGTGCCTGGAGTTCATCCGGGGAAAGAAATGAAAAACTGTTTTTT. It yields the protein CAWSSSGERNEKLFF.

This chain links TRBV27 with TRBJ1-4, with unresolved D. V lost 6 bases, J lost 0 bases, and 11 bases lay in between. CDR3 length: 15 amino acids. Germline loops: CDR1 MNHEY, CDR2 SMNVEV (reference sequence). The CDR3 here is CASRRIDTTNEKLFF. In DNA, the CDR3 is TGTGCCAGCAGGAGGATTGATACAACTAATGAAAAACTGTTTTTT.

V usage is TRBV5-1 and J usage is TRBJ1-2; D ambiguous. Germline values: CDR1 SGHRS, CDR2 YFSETQ. The CDR3 runs to 15 residues. Trimming removed 7 bases from V and 0 bases from J, with 16 bases in between. The CDR3, as DNA: TGCGCCAGCGCCCTTTTTTCCAGCGCTAACTATGGCTACACCTTC. Translated: CASALFSSANYGYTF.

The rearrangement uses TRBV7-9 and TRBJ2-3, with 9 bases aligning to TRBD2. V lost 1 base and J lost 6; bases outside the gene matches: 2. CDR1 is SEHNR and CDR2 is FQNEAQ in the germline V gene (reference sequence). This CDR3 comprises 14 residues. This CDR3 is CASSLVAGVDTQYF. CDR3 DNA: TGTGCCAGCAGCTTAGTAGCGGGAGTCGATACGCAGTATTTT.

This clone was counted a few times. A much more abundant neighbour one base away suggests this may be a read error. The chain recombines TRBV7-3 with TRBJ2-1; 9 nucleotides agree with TRBD1. The CDR3 is 15 amino acids. J was trimmed by 4 bases and V by 3 bases; bases with no gene match: 4. The germline CDR1 and CDR2 sequences are SGHTA and FQGTGA. CDR3 sequence: CASSLGTGRYNEQFF. DNA for the CDR3: TGTGCCAGCAGCTTGGGGACAGGGAGGTACAATGAGCAGTTCTTC.

This clone was observed a few times. The rearrangement uses TRBV7-9 and TRBJ2-7; 8 nucleotides align to TRBD1. Germline lookup yields CDR1 SEHNR and CDR2 FQNEAQ (reference sequence). Trimming removed 3 bases from V and 0 bases from J; junction bases left unmatched: 4. The CDR3 loop spans 15 amino acids. The CDR3 protein is CASSFRTGLSYEQYF. The CDR3 DNA sequence: TGTGCCAGCAGCTTCAGGACAGGGCTCTCCTACGAGCAGTACTTC. Looking up the rest from reference TRBV7-9 and TRBJ2-7 gives the full variable domain: DTGVSQNPRHKITKRGQNVTFRCDPISEHNRLYWYRQTLGQGPEFLTYFQNEAQLEKSRLLSDRFSAERPKGSFSTLEIQRTEQGDSAMYLCASSFRTGLSYEQYFGPGTRLTVT.

This sequence joins TRBV30 and TRBJ1-5; 7 bases match TRBD1. The CDR3 is made up of 11 amino acids. Germline CDR1 is GTSNPN and CDR2 is SVGIG (reference sequence). The J segment lost 12 bases and the V segment lost 0 bases, leaving 2 bases of the junction unmatched. In DNA, the CDR3 is TGTGCCTGGAGTGTACAGGGGATCCAGCATTTT. Its protein product is CAWSVQGIQHF.

This chain joins TRBV28 and TRBJ2-1, with D tentatively TRBD2 (5 bases). The V and J ends lost 5 bases and 7 bases respectively, with 15 bases between them. CDR3 length equals 14 residues. Germline assignment: CDR1 MDHEN and CDR2 SYDVKM. DNA of the CDR3: TGTGCCAGCAGTACACCGGGGAGACTGAATGAGCAGTTCTTC. It codes for CASSTPGRLNEQFF.

The chain employs TRBV11-2 and TRBJ2-1; 7 positions match TRBD2. The germline V gene encodes CDR1 SGHAT and CDR2 FQNNGV. Unmatched junction bases numbered 11, after V lost 3 bases and J lost 6 bases. The CDR3 is 16 residues long. The CDR3 nucleotides are TGTGCCAGCAGCTTTAGGTGGGAGGGAGAGGGCAATGAGCAGTTCTTC. This codes for CASSFRWEGEGNEQFF.

V gene TRBV29-1 combines with J gene TRBJ1-1; D not resolved. CDR1 is SQVTM, CDR2 ANQGSEA, per germline. This CDR3 has 13 residues. The V end lost 5 bases, the J end lost 0 bases, and 10 bases lay between the germline ends. The CDR3 nucleotides are TGCAGCGTTTGGGCAGGTTTGAACACTGAAGCTTTCTTT. It codes for CSVWAGLNTEAFF.

This clone was observed a handful of times. The rearrangement uses TRBV29-1 and TRBJ1-2; no firm D call. Germline CDR1 is SQVTM and CDR2 is ANQGSEA. The CDR3 runs 12 residues. V was shortened by 4 bases and J by 4 bases, with 10 bases between the two germline ends. CDR3 sequence reads: CSVGPSPYGYTF. The CDR3 bases are TGCAGCGTTGGCCCCAGTCCCTATGGCTACACCTTC.

At least ten counts were recorded for this clone. The chain is built from TRBV4-3 and TRBJ2-6; no clear D gene. The length of the CDR3 is 16 residues. Looked up from germline, CDR1 is LGHNA and CDR2 is YSLEER. V lost 1 base and J lost 3, with 10 bases in between. The DNA for the CDR3 is TGCGCCAGCAGCCAAGGTGCCGTCGGTGGGGCCAACGTCCTGACTTTC. Translating it yields CASSQGAVGGANVLTF.

This chain joins TRBV29-1 and TRBJ2-7; no definite D call. The CDR3 is 14 amino acids. The V gene lost 0 bases and the J gene lost 7 bases, with 16 bases spanning the gap. CDR1 and CDR2 (germline): SQVTM, ANQGSEA. In DNA form, the CDR3 reads TGCAGCGTTGAAGAAAATGACCGTCGCGGTGAGCAGTACTTC. Translating gives CSVEENDRRGEQYF.

The J gene is TRBJ2-2, the V gene TRBV4-1, with D perhaps matching TRBD1 or TRBD2 (5 bases each). The CDR3 length is 16 residues. CDR1 and CDR2 from the germline V gene are MGHRA and YSYEKL. The ends were cut back, 0 bases at V and 5 bases at J, with 13 bases in the middle. This chain's CDR3 is CASSQERGRATGELFF. DNA for the CDR3: TGCGCCAGCAGCCAAGAACGGGGCAGGGCAACCGGGGAGCTGTTTTTT.

V is TRBV4-2 and J is TRBJ2-5, with 9 nucleotides matching TRBD2. The length of the CDR3 is 16 residues. Losses at the gene ends were 0 bases for V and 5 bases for J; bases not matched to a gene: 7. Germline V lookup: CDR1 LGHNA, CDR2 YNFKEQ. CDR3 amino acids: CASSQERASGDETQYF. In DNA, the CDR3 is TGTGCCAGCAGCCAAGAGAGGGCTAGCGGGGATGAGACCCAGTACTTC.

The chain links TRBV7-2 to TRBJ2-2; D not resolved. Trimming shortened V by 1 base and J by 1 base, and 7 bases separated the two germline ends. The germline V gene encodes CDR1 SGHTA and CDR2 FQGNSA. The CDR3 extends over 15 amino acids. The chain's CDR3 is CASSLGGGNTGELFF. As DNA, the CDR3 is TGTGCCAGCAGCTTAGGTGGCGGGAACACCGGGGAGCTGTTTTTT.

The chain recombines TRBV18 with TRBJ1-5; D gene ambiguous. This CDR3 is built from 13 residues. V was clipped by 3 bases and J by 5 bases, with 8 bases between them. CDR1 and CDR2 (germline): KGHSH, LQKENI. The CDR3 region has the DNA TGTGCCAGCTCACCGGGCGCTGATCAGCCCCAGCATTTT. Translation gives CASSPGADQPQHF.

The chain has TRBV30 and TRBJ1-1; TRBD1 agrees at 8 bases. The CDR3 has 13 amino acids. Germline V gene lookup returns CDR1 GTSNPN and CDR2 SVGIG (reference sequence). V lost 1 base and J lost 10; bases outside the gene matches: 8. CDR3 nucleotides: TGTGCCTGGAGTGCTTCGGACAGGGTTAGAGCTTTCTTT. Translated: CAWSASDRVRAFF.

This chain connects TRBV6-6 to TRBJ1-4; D is perhaps TRBD1 (6 bases). Per germline, CDR1 MNHNY and CDR2 SVGAGI (reference sequence). The CDR3 consists of 14 residues. V was trimmed by 0 bases and J by 7 bases, leaving 9 bases between them. This chain's CDR3 is CASSYSGGGEKLFF. Written as DNA, the CDR3 is TGTGCCAGCAGTTACTCAGGGGGTGGTGAAAAACTGTTTTTT.